Shown below are 5 T cell receptor beta chains from a single sample sequenced in a study of shared clonotypes between healthy human individuals. Terminally differentiated effector memory CD45RA+ cells were excluded by CCR7 positive selection of CD45RO-negative cells. TCRdb's copy holds only in-frame clones and misses some; the assay was immunoSEQ multiplex PCR. The sample includes about 2.2 million clones, 85% to 95% of them seen just once. Material for sequencing was naive CD8+ T cells from PBMCs. These receptors all stem from a man aged 18 to 29 in good health. Some clones in this sample may be carry-over from other donors' samples.

This chain links TRBV29-1 with TRBJ1-1, with TRBD1 matching over 8 bases. Trimming took 4 bases from V and 5 from J; bases not matched to a gene: 6. The CDR3 spans 13 residues. CDR1 is SQVTM, CDR2 ANQGSEA, per germline. CDR3 DNA sequence: TGCAGCGTTGTAACAGGGGGGGGGACTGAAGCTTTCTTT. Protein: CSVVTGGGTEAFF.

The chain combines TRBV15 with TRBJ1-5; D perhaps matches TRBD1 (5 bases). The germline gives CDR1 LNHNV, CDR2 YYDKDF (reference sequence). This CDR3 is 15 amino acids long. Trimming cost V 3 bases and J 0 bases, with 9 bases left between them. CDR3 sequence (DNA): TGTGCCACCAGCAGGGAGGGGTTTAGCAATCAGCCCCAGCATTTT. Its protein product is CATSREGFSNQPQHF.

The rearrangement joins TRBV19 to TRBJ2-2; D perhaps matches TRBD2 (6 bases). The V and J ends lost 5 bases and 8 bases respectively, with 15 bases between them. The germline V gene encodes CDR1 LNHDA and CDR2 SQIVND (reference sequence). The CDR3 sequence is 14 residues long. This CDR3 is CASSLLADRGELFF. The CDR3 coding sequence is TGTGCCAGTAGTCTCTTAGCGGATAGGGGGGAGCTGTTTTTT.

The rearrangement uses TRBV6-6 and TRBJ1-2; no reliable D call. V was shortened by 2 bases and J by 2 bases, with 12 bases between the two germline ends. The CDR3 extends over 15 amino acids. The germline V gene has CDR1 MNHNY and CDR2 SVGAGI (reference sequence). The CDR3 bases are TGTGCCAGCAGTTACGGGCATCCTAGGAACTATGGCTACACCTTC. Its translation: CASSYGHPRNYGYTF.

This clone was seen a few times. This chain uses TRBV7-9 with TRBJ1-1; no firm D call. Germline V gene sequence: CDR1 SEHNR, CDR2 FQNEAQ (reference sequence). V was clipped by 7 bases and J by 7 bases, with 13 bases between them. This CDR3 region has 12 residues. CDR3 loop: CASTSRGIEAFF. Here the CDR3 DNA reads TGTGCCAGCACCTCCCGGGGAATTGAAGCTTTCTTT.